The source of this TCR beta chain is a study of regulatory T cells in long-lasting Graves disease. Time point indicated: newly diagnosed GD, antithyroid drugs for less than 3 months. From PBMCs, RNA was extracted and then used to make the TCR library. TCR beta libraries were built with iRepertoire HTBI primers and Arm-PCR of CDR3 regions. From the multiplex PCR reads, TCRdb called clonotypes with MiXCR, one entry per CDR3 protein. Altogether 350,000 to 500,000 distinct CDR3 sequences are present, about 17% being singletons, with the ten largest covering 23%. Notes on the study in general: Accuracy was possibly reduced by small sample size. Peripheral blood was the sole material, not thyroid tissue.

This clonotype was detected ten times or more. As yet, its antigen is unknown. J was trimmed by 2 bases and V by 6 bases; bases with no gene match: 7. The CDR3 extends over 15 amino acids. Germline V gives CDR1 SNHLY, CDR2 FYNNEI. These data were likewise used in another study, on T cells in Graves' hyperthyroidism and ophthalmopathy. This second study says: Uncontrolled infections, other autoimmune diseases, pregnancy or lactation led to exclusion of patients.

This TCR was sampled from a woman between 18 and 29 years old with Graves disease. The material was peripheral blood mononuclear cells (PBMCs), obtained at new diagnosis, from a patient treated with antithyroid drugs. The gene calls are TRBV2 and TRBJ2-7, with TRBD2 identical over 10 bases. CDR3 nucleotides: TGTGCCAGCAGAGGGCAACTAGCGGGAACCTACGAGCAGTACTTC. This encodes CASRGQLAGTYEQYF.